The clone carrying this T cell receptor beta chain was observed once. Profiling relied on immunoSEQ multiplex PCR, and the TCRdb table lists in-frame clones only, not all of them. The sample yields just over 75,000 clones, 84% seen once. The CDR3 is made up of 14 amino acids. Germline CDR1 GTSNPN, CDR2 SVGIG (reference sequence). The ends lost 1 base at V and 8 bases at J; junction bases unmatched: 5. The entry originates in a study of blood T cell repertoires in COVID-19. The sequencing sample was made of peripheral blood. This TCR was sampled from a man in his fifties with acute or convalescent COVID-19. V is TRBV30 and J is TRBJ2-2; TRBD1 agrees at 9 bases. This CDR3 is CAWSDRGRAGELFF. CDR3 DNA: TGTGCCTGGAGTGACAGGGGGCGGGCGGGGGAGCTGTTTTTT.